This paragraph reports one TCR beta chain. The germline gene is not matched at one end of the junction; a read error may be the cause. A sample-barcoded 5' primer and a J-beta primer mix were used in a second PCR of roughly 6 to 12 cycles. TCRdb ran MiXCR on the 5' RACE reads and lists one entry per CDR3 protein. The table shows approximately 1,000,000 distinct CDR3 sequences, with 35% to 40% occurring only once. The record originates from a study of blood T cells in healthy people across ages. CDR1 and CDR2 from the germline V gene are LGHDT and YNNKEL (reference sequence). This CDR3 has 20 residues.

This clonotype was obtained from a man younger than 35 in good health. Specimen: blood. The V gene is TRBV3-1, the J gene TRBJ2-3; 12 nucleotides line up with TRBD2. Here the CDR3 DNA reads TGTGCCGGCAGCCAAGATGAGACTAGCGGGGGTGCAACTCTCACAGATACGCAGTATTTT. Amino acids: CAGSQDETSGGATLTDTQYF.